This T cell receptor beta chain is drawn from a study of prognosis after radiotherapy for stage I lung cancer. CT and PET/CT showed node-negative disease in all patients, who had no prior chemotherapy, radiotherapy or other malignancies. Notes on this clonotype: Antigen unknown. A clone one base away is much larger, so this may be a read error.

Germline V lookup: CDR1 SGHNT, CDR2 YYREEE (reference sequence). This CDR3 comprises 14 residues. Trimming removed 1 base from V and 6 bases from J, with 11 bases in between. The genomic DNA TCR beta CDR3 region underwent two rounds of multiplex PCR. Amplification in first-round PCR relied on primers specific to each TRBV and TRBJ gene. One entry per CDR3 protein results from TCRdb running MiXCR on the multiplex PCR reads. The data show 50,000 to 75,000 distinct CDR3 sequences, with around a quarter seen just once and 6% to 9% held by the top ten. Overall study findings and caveats: The study left the tumor specificity of the expanded TCR clones undetermined. Lower Shannon entropy after stereotactic body radiation therapy was observed in patients who went on to develop distant metastases.

The starting material was PBMCs, obtained before or after stereotactic body radiation therapy (not recorded which). The TCR was taken from a donor aged 50 or older with non-small cell lung cancer. V gene TRBV5-4 combines with J gene TRBJ2-1; possibly TRBD2 for D (5 bases). The DNA for the CDR3 is TGTGCCAGCAGCTTGCGCGGGTGGGCCAATGAGCAGTTCTTC. This codes for CASSLRGWANEQFF.